A selection of T cell receptor beta chains follows, all from one sample in a study of identifying expanded T cells in peripheral blood. The method was immunoSEQ multiplex PCR; TCRdb's version includes in-frame clones alone and lacks a portion of them. The top ten hold about 20% of the sample, which has tens of thousands of clones, 84% seen once. Sequencing was done on a sample of blood. These receptors were taken from a person aged 18 to 70 in good health. The CDR3 runs from the conserved cysteine through the conserved F or W. The D gene is left open where the match is weak. Clone size is given for some rows only: seen once, a few or many times, or a class if the clone is expanded.

clone_size: -
v_call: TRBV7-9
cdr3_length: 16
d_call: TRBD2
j_call: TRBJ2-3
cdr3_aa: CASTPGAGGRSDTQYF
cdr3_nt: TGTGCCAGCACCCCGGGAGCGGGAGGGCGGTCAGATACGCAGTATTTT

clone_size: -
v_call: TRBV19
cdr3_length: 12
d_call: TRBD1
j_call: TRBJ2-1
cdr3_aa: CAAGQGNGEQFF
cdr3_nt: TGTGCCGCGGGACAGGGTAACGGTGAGCAGTTCTTC

clone_size: -
v_call: TRBV29-1
cdr3_length: 14
d_call: TRBD2
j_call: TRBJ2-1
cdr3_aa: CSVGTSGIGNEQFF
cdr3_nt: TGCAGCGTTGGGACTAGCGGGATTGGCAATGAGCAGTTCTTC

clone_size: -
v_call: TRBV7-6
cdr3_length: 16
d_call: -
j_call: TRBJ2-2
cdr3_aa: CASGRGGGGQAGELFF
cdr3_nt: TGTGCCAGCGGCCGGGGAGGTGGGGGGCAAGCCGGGGAGCTGTTTTTT

clone_size: -
v_call: TRBV9
cdr3_length: 12
d_call: -
j_call: TRBJ1-1
cdr3_aa: CASSGLGTGAFF
cdr3_nt: TGTGCCAGCAGCGGGTTGGGCACCGGGGCTTTCTTT

clone_size: -
v_call: TRBV7-8
cdr3_length: 15
d_call: -
j_call: TRBJ2-7
cdr3_aa: CASSITPGRGHEQYF
cdr3_nt: TGTGCCAGCAGCATCACCCCCGGGAGAGGCCACGAGCAGTACTTC

clone_size: -
v_call: TRBV28
cdr3_length: 16
d_call: -
j_call: TRBJ1-5
cdr3_aa: CASSLVATNSNQPQHF
cdr3_nt: TGTGCCAGCAGTTTAGTTGCGACAAATAGCAATCAGCCCCAGCATTTT

clone_size: -
v_call: TRBV5-1
cdr3_length: 13
d_call: -
j_call: TRBJ1-1
cdr3_aa: CASSGTPNTEAFF
cdr3_nt: TGCGCCAGCAGCGGAACACCGAACACTGAAGCTTTCTTT

clone_size: -
v_call: TRBV28
cdr3_length: 15
d_call: TRBD1
j_call: TRBJ2-5
cdr3_aa: CASSTTGQGRETQYF
cdr3_nt: TGTGCCAGCAGCACAACGGGACAGGGGAGGGAGACCCAGTACTTC

clone_size: -
v_call: TRBV19
cdr3_length: 12
d_call: -
j_call: TRBJ2-2
cdr3_aa: CASSVGTGELFF
cdr3_nt: TGTGCCAGTAGTGTAGGGACCGGGGAGCTGTTTTTT

clone_size: -
v_call: TRBV5-6
cdr3_length: 13
d_call: -
j_call: TRBJ1-1
cdr3_aa: CASSITGNTEAFF
cdr3_nt: TGTGCCAGCAGTATCACAGGGAACACTGAAGCTTTCTTT

clone_size: -
v_call: TRBV5-1
cdr3_length: 15
d_call: TRBD2
j_call: TRBJ2-1
cdr3_aa: CASSLGLAGVTEQFF
cdr3_nt: TGCGCCAGCAGCTTGGGACTAGCGGGAGTCACTGAGCAGTTCTTC

clone_size: -
v_call: TRBV6-5
cdr3_length: 14
d_call: TRBD1
j_call: TRBJ2-7
cdr3_aa: CASSYSGTEYEQYF
cdr3_nt: TGTGCCAGCAGTTACTCGGGGACAGAGTACGAGCAGTACTTC

clone_size: -
v_call: TRBV7-2
cdr3_length: 14
d_call: TRBD1
j_call: TRBJ1-5
cdr3_aa: CASRPTGGNQPQHF
cdr3_nt: TGTGCCAGCAGGCCAACAGGGGGCAATCAGCCCCAGCATTTT

clone_size: -
v_call: TRBV6-6
cdr3_length: 15
d_call: -
j_call: TRBJ1-2
cdr3_aa: CASSLTGDSNYGYTF
cdr3_nt: TGTGCCAGCAGTTTAACCGGAGACAGTAACTATGGCTACACCTTC

clone_size: -
v_call: TRBV21-1
cdr3_length: 17
d_call: -
j_call: TRBJ2-7
cdr3_aa: CASSKGRKRANTYEQYF
cdr3_nt: TGTGCCAGCAGCAAAGGGAGGAAAAGAGCTAACACCTACGAGCAGTACTTC

clone_size: medium-sized
v_call: TRBV4-2
cdr3_length: 14
d_call: -
j_call: TRBJ1-2
cdr3_aa: CASSQGSSNYGYTF
cdr3_nt: TGTGCCAGCAGCCAAGGCAGTTCTAACTATGGCTACACCTTC

clone_size: -
v_call: TRBV9
cdr3_length: 13
d_call: -
j_call: TRBJ2-7
cdr3_aa: CASSVSGGDEQYF
cdr3_nt: TGTGCCAGCAGCGTAAGCGGAGGGGACGAGCAGTACTTC

clone_size: few
v_call: TRBV7-3
cdr3_length: 15
d_call: TRBD1
j_call: TRBJ2-3
cdr3_aa: CASSPRDRSTDTQYF
cdr3_nt: TGTGCCAGCAGCCCTCGGGACAGGAGCACAGATACGCAGTATTTT

clone_size: -
v_call: TRBV28
cdr3_length: 15
d_call: -
j_call: TRBJ2-5
cdr3_aa: CASSFDSYPQETQYF
cdr3_nt: TGTGCCAGCAGTTTTGATAGTTACCCCCAAGAGACCCAGTACTTC

clone_size: -
v_call: TRBV6-6
cdr3_length: 13
d_call: -
j_call: TRBJ1-1
cdr3_aa: CASSRQLNTEAFF
cdr3_nt: TGTGCCAGCAGTCGACAGCTTAACACTGAAGCTTTCTTT

clone_size: -
v_call: TRBV4-3
cdr3_length: 15
d_call: TRBD1
j_call: TRBJ1-5
cdr3_aa: CASSRRTGVDQPQHF
cdr3_nt: TGCGCCAGCAGCCGAAGGACAGGGGTTGATCAGCCCCAGCATTTT

clone_size: -
v_call: TRBV4-2
cdr3_length: 15
d_call: TRBD2
j_call: TRBJ2-7
cdr3_aa: CASSQAGTSDYEQYF
cdr3_nt: TGTGCCAGCAGCCAAGCCGGGACTAGCGATTACGAGCAGTACTTC

clone_size: -
v_call: TRBV11-2
cdr3_length: 14
d_call: TRBD1
j_call: TRBJ2-7
cdr3_aa: CASSFTGTGDEQYF
cdr3_nt: TGTGCCAGCAGCTTCACCGGGACAGGGGACGAGCAGTACTTC